This T cell receptor (beta chain) was sequenced during a study of blood T cell repertoires in COVID-19 (dated by TCRdb to the early 2020s). About the investigation overall: The collaborator samples originated in the United States, Italy and Spain and spanned the acute and convalescent phases of COVID-19. The prospective study material was composed of cDNA or gDNA derived from T cells, B-cell-depleted T cells, or PBMCs. Deeply sampled blood TCRbeta repertoires from subjects exposed to, actively infected with, or recovered from COVID-19 were included in the dataset. The repertoires were released in a freely available public database meant as a resource for research on the immune response to SARS-CoV-2. The samples were drawn from two sources: the first 160 participants of the ongoing ImmuneRACE study, and fewer than 1,500 subjects contributed by 6 global collaborators. Nearly every sample came with metadata listing a de-identified subject ID, COVID-19 status, age in years and sex. Where HLA class I and class II types were available, the types were taken from metadata supplied by the sample provider, not from assay-based typing.

In regard to this clone: Its antigen has not been determined. Qualities for individual bases were not recorded, and no much larger clone is one base off.

The collaborating institutions used their own protocols to collect whole blood in K2EDTA tubes. For TCRbeta analysis, collaborators shipped samples as frozen whole blood, isolated PBMCs, or DNA extracted from either of those sample types. Results and caveats for the whole study, not just this receptor: How much clinical and demographic metadata was included differed by source and by participant, and the metadata was provided uncurated.

TCRbeta CDR3 regions were amplified from genomic DNA by means of the immunoSEQ Assay, a bias-controlled multiplex PCR. From the authors' description of their analysis: Within the assay, amplification of reference gene primers was used to estimate how many nucleated cells each sample contained. To quantify the absolute abundance of each unique TCRbeta CDR3 rearrangement, sequence reads were collapsed and filtered. Productive Simpson clonality was computed per sample as the square root of Simpson's diversity index over productive rearrangements. Sourced from immuneACCESS, this table was stored by TCRdb with only in-frame sequences that have V and J called. A share of the clones is absent; for the studies checked, an unresolved V gene accounts for under half, and the remainder has no known explanation. V, J and clone size derive from that table, while D and trimming were established from the DNA sequence. The sample profile shows under 140,000 clones; 76% of them were found once. The top ten constitute about 3.7% of the sample.

The sample taken for sequencing was peripheral blood. This receptor was identified in a woman of 80 years or more with acute or convalescent COVID-19.

The CDR3 loop reads CASNPGTGLQAGELFF. The nucleotide sequence is given as TGTGCCAGTAACCCCGGGACGGGACTCCAGGCCGGGGAGCTGTTTTTT. The chain uses TRBV19 and TRBJ2-2, with a tentative D gene TRBD2 over 6 matching bases. CDR1 and CDR2 are read off the germline V gene (reference sequence) as LNHDA and SQIVND. At the junction V is shortened by 7 bases and J by 6 bases, with 21 bases in between. From the cysteine up to the phenylalanine, the CDR3 has a length of 16 residues. CDR3 DNA only is kept here, 48 bases in frame from base 1.